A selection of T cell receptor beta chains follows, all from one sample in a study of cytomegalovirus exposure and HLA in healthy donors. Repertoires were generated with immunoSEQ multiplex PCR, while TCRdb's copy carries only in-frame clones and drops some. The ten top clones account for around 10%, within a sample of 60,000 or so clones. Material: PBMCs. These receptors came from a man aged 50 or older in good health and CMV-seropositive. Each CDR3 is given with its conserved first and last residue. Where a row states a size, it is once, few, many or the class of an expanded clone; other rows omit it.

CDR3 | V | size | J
CASSIQNRQETQYF | TRBV19 | . | TRBJ2-5
CASSEAGRSAGTYEQYF | TRBV2 | . | TRBJ2-7
CASSPPGLAGGRNTQYF | TRBV5-4 | . | TRBJ2-3
CASSLEHGGQPQHF | TRBV28 | . | TRBJ1-5
CASSQVLGGRTDTQYF | TRBV4-3 | . | TRBJ2-3
CASSRTSGNNSPLHF | TRBV19 | . | TRBJ1-6
CASSPRQGRTFF | TRBV7-2 | . | TRBJ1-1
CASSLSGGYNQPQHF | TRBV27 | . | TRBJ1-5
CASSQDYLANEKLFF | TRBV4-3 | . | TRBJ1-4
CASSLARGGTNSPLHF | TRBV27 | . | TRBJ1-6
CASSLSGTGAYEQYF | TRBV5-4 | . | TRBJ2-7
CAWSREYGYTF | TRBV30 | . | TRBJ1-2
CASSSAGTVYTF | TRBV28 | . | TRBJ1-2
CASSFSGRNMQYF | TRBV27 | . | TRBJ2-3
CASTKNTEAFF | TRBV6-1 | . | TRBJ1-1
CASRSLAGSYEQYF | TRBV5-1 | . | TRBJ2-7
CASSSDRGRNEQFF | TRBV7-2 | . | TRBJ2-1
CASSPGYYGYTF | TRBV2 | . | TRBJ1-2
CASSRTGGEYVYTF | TRBV7-3 | . | TRBJ1-2
CASRLRAPGQWGQPQHF | TRBV28 | . | TRBJ1-5
CASSPSTGGNNEQFF | TRBV27 | . | TRBJ2-1
CASSSPRGGGNTQYF | TRBV7-2 | . | TRBJ2-3
CASGLQGGTETQYF | TRBV12-5 | . | TRBJ2-5
CASPSGGFYEQYF | TRBV6-4 | . | TRBJ2-7
CSVVPYLGTGGNEQFF | TRBV29-1 | medium-sized | TRBJ2-1
CASSLDRRLSGAFF | TRBV7-2 | . | TRBJ1-1